Presented here are 8 T cell receptor beta chains from one specimen sequenced in a study of T-cell reconstitution after alpha-beta-depleted transplantation in children. The TCRbeta library incorporated unique molecular identifiers. A single record per CDR3 protein comes from TCRdb applying MiXCR to the PCR reads. Among almost 500,000 distinct CDR3 sequences listed, approximately 12% were seen once. The sequencing used PBMCs from the stem cell graft donor, collected from the stem cell graft. These TCRs come from a human donor who donated a stem cell graft to a child with combined immunodeficiency.

The chain carries TRBV5-1 and TRBJ2-5; D is perhaps TRBD1 (6 bases). CDR3 size: 15 residues. Germline V lookup: CDR1 SGHRS, CDR2 YFSETQ. The ends were cut back, 4 bases at V and 2 bases at J, with 15 bases in the middle. The CDR3 nucleotides are TGCGCCAGCAGCCTCCTGACAGGAACTCAAGAGACCCAGTACTTC. Residues: CASSLLTGTQETQYF.

This clonotype was picked up a small number of times. This sequence joins TRBV9 and TRBJ1-3; D perhaps matches TRBD1 (5 bases). Trimming removed 0 bases from V and 3 bases from J, with 13 bases in between. The CDR3 spans 16 residues. Germline CDR1 reads SGDLS; CDR2 reads YYNGEE. The CDR3 DNA reads as TGTGCCAGCAGCGTAGTCCCCAGGGAACATGGAAACACCATATATTTT. Protein: CASSVVPREHGNTIYF. Complete variable domain (other parts from reference TRBV9 and TRBJ1-3): DSGVTQTPKHLITATGQRVTLRCSPRSGDLSVYWYQQSLDQGLQFLIQYYNGEERAKGNILERFSAQQFPDLHSELNLSSLELGDSALYFCASSVVPREHGNTIYFGEGSWLTVV.

The rearrangement uses TRBV5-8 and TRBJ2-5; D is perhaps TRBD2 (5 bases). Germline V CDR1 and CDR2: SGHTS, YDEGEE. V was pared by 2 bases and J by 5 bases, with 13 bases between. CDR3 length: 14 amino acids. The CDR3 loop is CASSFRFRRETQYF. DNA of the CDR3: TGTGCCAGCAGCTTTCGATTTAGGAGGGAGACCCAGTACTTC.

The chain uses TRBV12-3 or TRBV12-4 and TRBJ2-7, with D perhaps matching TRBD1 (5 bases). With 6 bases removed from V and 5 bases from J, the gap between germline ends came to 20 bases. The CDR3 is made up of 15 amino acids. The CDR3 bases are TGTGCCAGCAGACGCTCAGCAGGGATAGGCCACGAGCAGTACTTC. Translation gives CASRRSAGIGHEQYF.

This clonotype was observed at least ten times. The chain has TRBV12-3 or TRBV12-4 and TRBJ2-1; no firm D call. This CDR3 is built from 12 residues. V gave up 8 bases and J gave up 3 bases, with 8 bases separating them. CDR3: CASRLYYNEQFF. The DNA of the CDR3 is TGTGCCAGCCGACTTTACTACAATGAGCAGTTCTTC.

The CDR3 loop reads CASSPTSGGSGANVLTF. DNA of the CDR3: TGTGCCAGCAGCCCTACGTCGGGAGGCTCTGGGGCCAACGTCCTGACTTTC. J is TRBJ2-6 and V is TRBV7-2; the match to TRBD2 covers 7 bases. V dropped 5 bases and J dropped 0; count of bases not matched to a gene: 7. The CDR3 totals 17 residues. Germline-derived CDR1 and CDR2 are SGHTA and FQGNSA.

The chain is built from TRBV4-3 and TRBJ2-1, with a possible D match to TRBD1 (6 bases). The germline V and J ends were trimmed by 3 bases and 9 bases, with 21 bases remaining between them. The CDR3 is made up of 16 amino acids. The germline gives CDR1 LGHNA, CDR2 YSLEER. The CDR3 loop is CASSQEPGRPQGEQFF. CDR3 in DNA: TGCGCCAGCAGCCAGGAACCGGGACGTCCACAGGGTGAGCAGTTCTTC.

V gene TRBV20-1 combines with J gene TRBJ2-1; D remains unclear. Germline V gene lookup returns CDR1 DFQATT and CDR2 SNEGSKA (reference sequence). The CDR3 extends over 12 amino acids. The V gene lost 3 bases and the J gene lost 8 bases, with 11 bases spanning the gap. This CDR3 reads CSASQRGDEQFF. The DNA of the CDR3 is TGCAGTGCTAGTCAACGTGGGGATGAGCAGTTCTTC.